Presented here are 15 T cell receptor beta chains from one specimen sequenced in a study of cytomegalovirus exposure and HLA in healthy donors. Vbeta (60) and Jbeta (13) primers were used in the PCR. TCRdb's copy holds only in-frame clones and misses some; the assay was immunoSEQ multiplex PCR. Among around 200,000 clones, approximately 80% were seen once, and the ten largest hold 0.2% to 0.25%. Sequenced sample: PBMCs. These receptors were taken from a girl aged 2 to 9 in good health and CMV-seronegative.

The chain employs TRBV27 and TRBJ2-1; D is perhaps TRBD2 (5 bases). The CDR3 covers 16 residues. The V and J ends lost 0 bases and 7 bases respectively, with 16 bases between them. Germline CDR1 and CDR2: MNHEY and SMNVEV (reference sequence). The CDR3 reads CASSLSRGPGSNEQFF. The DNA of the CDR3 is TGTGCCAGCAGTTTATCGAGAGGGCCAGGTTCGAATGAGCAGTTCTTC.

The V gene is TRBV10-3, the J gene TRBJ2-7, with a tentative D call TRBD2 (6 bases). The CDR3 length is 15 residues. Germline CDR1 reads ENHRY; CDR2 reads SYGVKD. Deletions cut 6 bases from V and 0 bases from J, with 15 bases between. In nucleotides, the CDR3 is TGTGCCATCAGGGACTTTAGCGGTAGCTCCTACGAGCAGTACTTC. Translation gives CAIRDFSGSSYEQYF.

V is TRBV7-6 and J is TRBJ2-5; 8 bases are shared with TRBD1. The CDR3 length is 19 residues. V dropped 5 bases and J dropped 5; count of bases not matched to a gene: 22. The germline gives CDR1 SGHVS, CDR2 FNYEAQ. The CDR3 loop reads CASSPEPQGAYSIRETQYF. The CDR3 region has the DNA TGTGCCAGCAGCCCGGAACCTCAGGGGGCGTATAGTATTAGGGAGACCCAGTACTTC. The entire variable domain, with the rest obtained from reference TRBV7-6 and TRBJ2-5, is as follows: GAGVSQSPRYKVTKRGQDVALRCDPISGHVSLYWYRQALGQGPEFLTYFNYEAQQDKSGLPNDRFSAERPEGSISTLTIQRTEQRDSAMYRCASSPEPQGAYSIRETQYFGPGTRLLVL.

V is TRBV4-1 and J is TRBJ2-3; maybe TRBD2 (5 bases). Deletions cut 1 base from V and 2 bases from J, with 10 bases between. This CDR3 is built from 15 residues. CDR1 and CDR2 (germline): MGHRA, YSYEKL. CDR3 in amino acids: CASSQVSGSTDTQYF. The DNA for the CDR3 is TGCGCCAGCAGCCAAGTGTCGGGGTCCACAGATACGCAGTATTTT.

The gene calls are TRBV30 and TRBJ2-5; the D gene is possibly TRBD1 (5 bases). Germline CDR1 is GTSNPN and CDR2 is SVGIG (reference sequence). The germline V and J ends were trimmed by 0 bases and 4 bases, with 15 bases remaining between them. The CDR3 is made up of 15 amino acids. The CDR3 sequence: CAWSVPGFSRETQYF. The CDR3 DNA sequence: TGTGCCTGGAGTGTACCAGGGTTTTCGCGAGAGACCCAGTACTTC.

The rearrangement links TRBV10-2 to TRBJ1-1; D might be TRBD1 (5 bases). This CDR3 is built from 15 residues. V was cut by 6 bases and J by 0 bases, with 14 bases left in between. Germline CDR1 and CDR2: WSHSY and SAAADI. CDR3 DNA: TGCGCCAGCAGGTCAGGGTATGGGGTGAACACTGAAGCTTTCTTT. This codes for CASRSGYGVNTEAFF.

This sequence joins TRBV29-1 and TRBJ1-1; 9 bases are shared with TRBD1. Losses at the gene ends were 5 bases for V and 5 bases for J; bases not matched to a gene: 12. Germline CDR1 and CDR2: SQVTM and ANQGSEA. There are 15 residues in the CDR3. The CDR3 coding sequence is TGCAGCGTTTACAGGGGGCTAACGGCAGGGACTGAAGCTTTCTTT. Its translation: CSVYRGLTAGTEAFF.

J is TRBJ2-1 and V is TRBV7-7; TRBD2 matches at 7 bases. This CDR3 is 16 amino acids long. Germline V gene lookup returns CDR1 SSHAT and CDR2 FNYEAQ (reference sequence). J lost 10 bases, V lost 2 bases, and 14 bases had no gene match. Here the CDR3 reads CASSLSGGSSSGEQFF. DNA for the CDR3: TGTGCCAGCAGCTTATCTGGCGGGAGCTCGTCTGGCGAGCAGTTCTTC.

On this clone itself: Germline and junction disagree at one end, which may indicate a read error. The chain recombines TRBV7-9 with TRBJ2-2; the D gene is possibly TRBD2 (5 bases). Germline V CDR1 and CDR2: SEHNR, FQNEAQ (reference sequence). The CDR3 has 16 amino acids. Here the CDR3 reads CSSSLGYGTNTGELFF. DNA of the CDR3: TGTTCCAGCAGCTTGGGGTACGGGACGAACACCGGGGAGCTGTTTTTT.

The CDR3 is CASSQAGTSGVNEQFF. CDR3 coding DNA: TGCGCCAGCAGCCAGGCCGGGACTAGCGGGGTTAATGAGCAGTTCTTC. The J gene is TRBJ2-1, the V gene TRBV4-1, with 13 positions matching TRBD2. The CDR3 has 16 residues. The J segment lost 7 bases and the V segment lost 3 bases, leaving 6 bases of the junction unmatched. Germline lookup yields CDR1 MGHRA and CDR2 YSYEKL.

The rearrangement joins TRBV6-1 to TRBJ2-7; D is unresolved. Looked up from germline, CDR1 is MNHNS and CDR2 is SASEGT. V was shortened by 3 bases and J by 0 bases, with 9 bases between the two germline ends. The CDR3 totals 14 residues. This CDR3 reads CASSDTTGSYEQYF. The DNA for the CDR3 is TGTGCCAGCAGTGATACGACTGGCTCCTACGAGCAGTACTTC.

This clone has just a few counts. The rearrangement links TRBV21-1 to TRBJ2-5; the table's TRBD1 call for D was not verified on the DNA. TRBV21-1 is deemed a pseudogene. The CDR3 totals 14 residues. The DNA for the CDR3 is TGTGCCAGCAGCAAAGGACACGGCCAAGAGACCCAGTACTTC. It encodes CASSKGHGQETQYF.

The table lists this clone with a count of one. The chain couples TRBV7-2 to TRBJ2-1; D remains ambiguous. The length of the CDR3 is 13 residues. CDR1 and CDR2 from the germline V gene are SGHTA and FQGNSA. V was cut by 4 bases and J by 3 bases, with 7 bases left in between. The CDR3, as DNA: TGTGCCAGCAGCTCCTTTGTCTACAATGAGCAGTTCTTC. It yields the protein CASSSFVYNEQFF.

The chain links TRBV5-6 to TRBJ2-5, with D possibly being TRBD2 (5 bases). The J call is doubtful: the DNA matches TRBJ2-7 better. Germline V gene data show CDR1 as SGHDT and CDR2 as YYEEEE. The CDR3 totals 14 residues. This chain's CDR3 is CASSLEAVSYEQYF. Written as DNA, the CDR3 is TGTGCCAGCAGCTTGGAAGCGGTTTCCTACGAGCAGTACTTC.

The chain is built from TRBV6-1 and TRBJ1-5; TRBD1 matches 9 bases. The CDR3 loop spans 15 amino acids. CDR1 and CDR2 (germline): MNHNS, SASEGT. The ends lost 3 bases at V and 5 bases at J; junction bases unmatched: 5. CDR3: CASSDPTGGHQPQHF. The DNA of the CDR3 is TGTGCCAGCAGTGACCCAACAGGGGGCCATCAGCCCCAGCATTTT.